The 24 T cell receptor beta chains below come from one sample, sequenced in a study of cytomegalovirus exposure and HLA in healthy donors (TCRdb year 2017). Library creation used the immunoSEQ multiplex PCR assay. TCRdb holds this immuneACCESS table with in-frame rearrangements only. Some clones are missing; in checked studies, unresolved V genes explain under half, and the rest has no known cause. For this sample there are roughly 75,000 clones; around 95% appear just once. Around 1.5% of the sample goes to the ten largest clones. The sequenced material came from PBMCs. These receptors all stem from a man aged 18-30 years in good health and CMV-seropositive.

This chain uses TRBV7-9 with TRBJ2-7; 9 bases agree with TRBD2. The CDR3 spans 14 residues. Germline V gives CDR1 SEHNR, CDR2 FQNEAQ (reference sequence). J lost 0 bases, V lost 10 bases, and 7 bases had no gene match. The CDR3 loop is CATEVAGVSYEQYF. In nucleotides, the CDR3 is TGTGCCACCGAGGTAGCGGGGGTCTCCTACGAGCAGTACTTC. The full variable domain, with the rest looked up from reference TRBV7-9 and TRBJ2-7, is DTGVSQNPRHKITKRGQNVTFRCDPISEHNRLYWYRQTLGQGPEFLTYFQNEAQLEKSRLLSDRFSAERPKGSFSTLEIQRTEQGDSAMYLCATEVAGVSYEQYFGPGTRLTVT.

The V gene is TRBV30, the J gene TRBJ1-2, with D tentatively TRBD1 (6 bases). The V and J ends lost 1 base and 1 base respectively, with 10 bases between them. Looked up from germline, CDR1 is GTSNPN and CDR2 is SVGIG (reference sequence). This CDR3 comprises 14 residues. The CDR3 spells CAWSADRLNYGYTF. The CDR3 DNA sequence: TGTGCCTGGAGTGCGGACAGACTTAACTATGGCTACACCTTC.

V usage is TRBV4-1 and J usage is TRBJ2-7; tentatively, D is TRBD1 (5 bases). Germline V gives CDR1 MGHRA, CDR2 YSYEKL. The germline V and J ends were trimmed by 4 bases and 7 bases, with 23 bases remaining between them. The CDR3 is made up of 16 amino acids. The CDR3 DNA follows: TGCGCCAGCAGCCCCGGACCCGGTCAGGGCGTCAAGGAGCAGTACTTC. Protein product: CASSPGPGQGVKEQYF.

The chain couples TRBV27 to TRBJ1-3; D gene ambiguous. The V gene's germline CDR1 is MNHEY and CDR2 SMNVEV (reference sequence). Trimming stripped 6 bases from V and 4 bases from J, with 13 bases between. The CDR3 has 14 residues. The CDR3 DNA reads as TGTGCCAGCAGGTCAAGAGAAGTGGGAAACACCATATATTTT. Its translation: CASRSREVGNTIYF.

This chain connects TRBV6-5 to TRBJ1-1; D is ambiguous. The length of the CDR3 is 14 residues. Germline assignment: CDR1 MNHEY and CDR2 SVGAGI. Trimming removed 4 bases at V and 1 base at J, with 10 bases between. The CDR3 loop reads CASSSPPRNTEAFF. The CDR3 DNA reads TGTGCCAGCAGTTCCCCCCCCCGGAACACTGAAGCTTTCTTT.

J is TRBJ2-7 and V is TRBV6-6, with TRBD2 as a possible D gene (5 bases). V lost 0 bases and J lost 0, with 12 bases in between. CDR1 is MNHNY and CDR2 is SVGAGI in the germline V gene (reference sequence). This CDR3 is 16 amino acids long. The CDR3 is CASSYSRVSNSYEQYF. Here the CDR3 DNA reads TGTGCCAGCAGTTACTCGAGGGTCTCTAACTCCTACGAGCAGTACTTC.

This chain connects TRBV6-4 to TRBJ2-1; D is uncertain. Per the germline V gene, CDR1 is MRHNA and CDR2 is SNTAGT. CDR3 length equals 15 residues. V gave up 4 bases and J gave up 1 base, with 11 bases separating them. CDR3: CASSVSAVSYNEQFF. CDR3 coding DNA: TGTGCCAGCAGTGTCTCTGCGGTATCCTACAATGAGCAGTTCTTC.

The chain joins TRBV27 to TRBJ1-6, with 8 bases that match TRBD1. The germline V gene encodes CDR1 MNHEY and CDR2 SMNVEV (reference sequence). The CDR3 spans 14 residues. Trimming removed 7 bases from V and 9 bases from J; junction bases left unmatched: 8. CDR3 in amino acids: CASMGGTGFSPLHF. CDR3 DNA sequence: TGTGCCAGCATGGGCGGGACAGGTTTTTCACCCCTCCACTTT.

The V and J genes are TRBV4-1 and TRBJ2-1; D remains unclear. The CDR3 has 11 residues. Germline CDR1 and CDR2: MGHRA and YSYEKL. Trimming took 5 bases from V and 6 from J, leaving 5 bases between them. The CDR3 nucleotides are TGCGCCAGCAGCACGGTCAATGAGCAGTTCTTC. It encodes CASSTVNEQFF.

The chain has TRBV6-1 and TRBJ1-2; no definite D call. Germline V gene data show CDR1 as MNHNS and CDR2 as SASEGT. The CDR3 sequence is 14 residues long. Trimming cost V 2 bases and J 6 bases, with 13 bases left between them. CDR3: CASSEWREKDGYTF. Here the CDR3 DNA reads TGTGCCAGCAGTGAATGGAGGGAAAAGGATGGCTACACCTTC.

The gene calls are TRBV14 and TRBJ2-7; maybe TRBD1 (6 bases). Trimming removed 2 bases from V and 4 bases from J, with 12 bases in between. CDR1 SGHDN and CDR2 FVKESK come from the germline V gene. The CDR3 totals 14 residues. The CDR3 region has the DNA TGTGCCAGCAGCCAATACCAGGGGTTTTACGAGCAGTACTTC. Protein sequence: CASSQYQGFYEQYF.

CDR3 protein: CASSHREGLGDTQYF. The CDR3 DNA follows: TGTGCCAGTAGCCACCGGGAGGGCCTTGGAGATACGCAGTATTTT. J is TRBJ2-3 and V is TRBV19, with TRBD2 matching over 8 bases. V gave up 6 bases and J gave up 5 bases; unmatched junction bases: 10. Germline V gene sequence: CDR1 LNHDA, CDR2 SQIVND (reference sequence). This CDR3 region has 15 residues.

This clone was counted a single time. V gene TRBV10-3 combines with J gene TRBJ1-1; TRBD1 might be the D (5 bases). Trimming left V 3 bases short and J 1 base short, with 12 bases between. This CDR3 has 15 amino acids. Germline values: CDR1 ENHRY, CDR2 SYGVKD. This CDR3 reads CAISDVPGANTEAFF. CDR3 coding DNA: TGTGCCATCAGTGATGTACCTGGGGCGAACACTGAAGCTTTCTTT.

The chain is built from TRBV7-9 and TRBJ2-1; D unclear. The CDR3 length is 14 residues. V lost 11 bases and J 1 base, leaving 15 bases between the germline ends. The germline V gene encodes CDR1 SEHNR and CDR2 FQNEAQ (reference sequence). The CDR3 loop is CAPLMPESYNEQFF. As DNA, the CDR3 is TGTGCCCCCCTTATGCCGGAGTCCTACAATGAGCAGTTCTTC.

V gene TRBV6-5 combines with J gene TRBJ1-2; weak D call: TRBD1 (6 bases). Trimming shortened V by 4 bases and J by 6 bases, and 18 bases separated the two germline ends. The CDR3 is 15 amino acids. The V gene's germline CDR1 is MNHEY and CDR2 SVGAGI. The CDR3 nucleotides are TGTGCCAGCAGTTCGGGACACAGGGTAGGGGATGGCTACACCTTC. Encoded protein: CASSSGHRVGDGYTF.

V usage is TRBV7-9 and J usage is TRBJ1-3, with D unclear. Trimming removed 1 base from V and 0 bases from J, with 7 bases in between. CDR3 length: 15 amino acids. Germline assignment: CDR1 SEHNR and CDR2 FQNEAQ (reference sequence). CDR3 bases: TGTGCCAGCAGCTTAGGAGCTTCCTCTGGAAACACCATATATTTT. Translation gives CASSLGASSGNTIYF.

The chain links TRBV28 to TRBJ1-5; 10 bases are shared with TRBD1. There are 17 residues in the CDR3. The junction had 12 bases not matched to a gene; V was cut back by 3 bases and J by 7 bases. Germline V gives CDR1 MDHEN, CDR2 SYDVKM. CDR3 DNA sequence: TGTGCCAGCAGTTTTACCATCGACAGGGGGCTTTCCCAGCCCCAGCATTTT. This gives the protein CASSFTIDRGLSQPQHF.

The chain carries TRBV9 and TRBJ2-1; D perhaps matches TRBD2 (7 bases). The germline CDR1 and CDR2 sequences are SGDLS and YYNGEE. The V end lost 3 bases, the J end lost 7 bases, and 17 bases lay between the germline ends. The CDR3 contains 15 residues. CDR3 sequence: CASSALGGGPNEQFF. The CDR3, as DNA: TGTGCCAGCAGCGCGCTAGGGGGGGGGCCTAATGAGCAGTTCTTC. Full variable domain (rest looked up from reference TRBV9 and TRBJ2-1): DSGVTQTPKHLITATGQRVTLRCSPRSGDLSVYWYQQSLDQGLQFLIQYYNGEERAKGNILERFSAQQFPDLHSELNLSSLELGDSALYFCASSALGGGPNEQFFGPGTRLTVL.

The chain employs TRBV5-1 and TRBJ2-1; no firm D call. This CDR3 is built from 15 residues. In germline, CDR1 is SGHRS, CDR2 YFSETQ. The ends were cut back, 4 bases at V and 0 bases at J, with 11 bases in the middle. The CDR3 sequence: CASSLYRSSYNEQFF. The CDR3 nucleotides read TGCGCCAGCAGCCTTTACAGAAGCTCCTACAATGAGCAGTTCTTC.

V is TRBV4-1 and J is TRBJ1-2; perhaps TRBD1 as D (6 bases). This CDR3 is 14 amino acids long. CDR1 is MGHRA, CDR2 YSYEKL, per germline. With 4 bases removed from V and 4 bases from J, the gap between germline ends came to 13 bases. CDR3 amino acids: CASSLGQTPYGYTF. Written as DNA, the CDR3 is TGCGCCAGCAGCCTCGGACAGACCCCCTATGGCTACACCTTC.

Turning to this clone: At one of its ends the junction is not consistent with the germline gene, which may arise from a read error. Here the CDR3 reads CLAGTSGNYNEQFF. The CDR3 DNA reads as TGCCTGGCCGGGACTAGCGGGAACTACAATGAGCAGTTCTTC. This chain uses TRBV28 with TRBJ2-1; TRBD2 agrees at 13 bases. Germline lookup yields CDR1 MDHEN and CDR2 SYDVKM. This CDR3 comprises 14 residues.

This chain joins TRBV7-9 and TRBJ1-2, with 10 bases identical to TRBD1. V shed 5 bases and J 7 bases; nucleotides not matched to a gene: 10. The CDR3 is made up of 15 amino acids. CDR1 is SEHNR and CDR2 is FQNEAQ in the germline V gene (reference sequence). Written as DNA, the CDR3 is TGTGCCAGCAGCCTGTCGGGACAGGGGTTAGGTGGCTACACCTTC. Protein sequence: CASSLSGQGLGGYTF.

The J gene is TRBJ1-1, the V gene TRBV27; the match to TRBD1 covers 8 bases. The CDR3 is 13 amino acids. From germline, CDR1 is MNHEY and CDR2 SMNVEV (reference sequence). V lost 5 bases to trimming and J lost 5 bases; unmatched junction nucleotides: 4. CDR3 amino acids: CASSARDRTEAFF. The DNA of the CDR3 is TGTGCCAGCAGTGCCCGGGACAGGACTGAAGCTTTCTTT.

The V call is TRBV6-6, the J call TRBJ1-3; 10 bases fit TRBD1. Germline lookup yields CDR1 MNHNY and CDR2 SVGAGI (reference sequence). CDR3 length: 16 residues. V trimming: 5 bases; J trimming: 4 bases; junction bases outside the gene matches: 8. This chain's CDR3 is CASSGGQGIIGNTIYF. The CDR3, as DNA: TGTGCCAGCAGTGGGGGACAGGGGATAATAGGAAACACCATATATTTT.